The 24 T cell receptor beta chains reported below all come from one sample, sequenced in a study of Ad26.COV2.S vaccination and SARS-CoV-2 variants. Clones were read by immunoSEQ multiplex PCR, and TCRdb kept only the in-frame ones, dropping some. The profile shows 300,000 to 400,000 clones, 86% of them singletons. Noted treatment: some 20 received Ad26.COV2.S at low or high dose, single or two shots; 5 received placebo; per-sample allocation not given. Samples came from day 63 after the first vaccine or placebo injection. Here the sequenced sample was peripheral blood, taken in a trial of Ad26.COV2.S vaccine versus placebo. These receptor sequences come from a person aged 18-60 years who received the Ad26.COV2.S COVID-19 vaccine or a placebo.

The V call is TRBV4-3, the J call TRBJ1-1; D perhaps matches TRBD1 (5 bases). V was cut by 0 bases and J by 7 bases, with 12 bases left in between. In germline, CDR1 is LGHNA, CDR2 YSLEER. This CDR3 region has 14 residues. CDR3 in amino acids: CASSQDEGYYEAFF. The CDR3 coding sequence is TGCGCCAGCAGCCAAGATGAGGGGTATTATGAAGCTTTCTTT.

Only a few counts were recorded for this clone. The rearrangement uses TRBV24-1 and TRBJ2-5; a possible D gene is TRBD1 (7 bases). The CDR3 is 16 amino acids. The V gene's germline CDR1 is KGHDR and CDR2 SFDVKD. V shed 4 bases and J shed 5 bases, with 19 bases lying between them. The CDR3, as DNA: TGTGCCACCAGTGACCCTGGGCAGGGGGGTGGGGAGACCCAGTACTTC. Its protein is CATSDPGQGGGETQYF.

The rearrangement links TRBV18 to TRBJ2-6, with 9 bases that match TRBD1. CDR1 and CDR2 (germline): KGHSH, LQKENI. CDR3 size: 17 residues. J was trimmed by 0 bases and V by 3 bases; bases with no gene match: 3. The CDR3 reads CASSPLGQGSGANVLTF. CDR3 nucleotides: TGTGCCAGCTCACCCCTGGGACAGGGCTCTGGGGCCAACGTCCTGACTTTC.

The V call is TRBV18, the J call TRBJ1-1; D is perhaps TRBD1 (5 bases). The CDR3 has 14 amino acids. CDR1 and CDR2 from the germline V gene are KGHSH and LQKENI. V lost 4 bases and J lost 4, with 13 bases in between. CDR3 sequence (DNA): TGTGCCAGCTCACGGGACTCAGCGACCACTGAAGCTTTCTTT. Translated: CASSRDSATTEAFF.

Points on this clone: Other DNA sequences of this sample code for an identical CDR3. The rearrangement joins TRBV2 to TRBJ1-2; D is uncertain. The CDR3 spans 11 residues. Germline loops: CDR1 SNHLY, CDR2 FYNNEI. The V and J ends lost 1 base and 8 bases respectively, with 5 bases between them. CDR3 nucleotide sequence: TGTGCCAGCAGTGAAGAAGGGGGCTACACCTTC. Residues: CASSEEGGYTF.

This clone has a single count. The V gene is TRBV27, the J gene TRBJ2-3, with D perhaps matching TRBD1 or TRBD2 (5 bases each). The CDR3 is made up of 14 amino acids. Trimming cost V 7 bases and J 2 bases, with 13 bases left between them. CDR1 MNHEY and CDR2 SMNVEV come from the germline V gene (reference sequence). The CDR3 nucleotides are TGTGCCAGCAAGTACATAGGGACCACAGATACGCAGTATTTT. This gives the protein CASKYIGTTDTQYF.

V is TRBV14 and J is TRBJ2-7; 9 bases align to TRBD1. The CDR3 is made up of 13 amino acids. Germline V gene data show CDR1 as SGHDN and CDR2 as FVKESK. Losses at the gene ends were 4 bases for V and 6 bases for J; bases not matched to a gene: 4. For the CDR3, the DNA is TGTGCCAGCAGCCCCGGGACAGGGTTCGAGCAGTACTTC. Protein product: CASSPGTGFEQYF. The complete variable domain, with remaining parts taken from reference TRBV14 and TRBJ2-7, reads EAGVTQFPSHSVIEKGQTVTLRCDPISGHDNLYWYRRVMGKEIKFLLHFVKESKQDESGMPNNRFLAERTGGTYSTLKVQPAELEDSGVYFCASSPGTGFEQYFGPGTRLTVT.

The gene calls are TRBV3-1 (or the pseudogene TRBV3-2) and TRBJ1-2, with D possibly matching TRBD1 (5 bases). The germline V and J ends were trimmed by 2 bases and 3 bases, with 7 bases remaining between them. The CDR3 is made up of 13 amino acids. Germline V gene data show CDR1 as LGHDT and CDR2 as YNNKEL (reference sequence). CDR3 sequence (DNA): TGTGCCAGCAGCCAACGCAGGGACTATGGCTACACCTTC. Its protein is CASSQRRDYGYTF.

This chain connects TRBV28 to TRBJ2-7, with D perhaps matching TRBD1 (6 bases). Trimming stripped 3 bases from V and 3 bases from J, with 12 bases between. The length of the CDR3 is 14 residues. Germline V gene data show CDR1 as MDHEN and CDR2 as SYDVKM. CDR3 region: CASSLSGHDYEQYF. DNA of the CDR3: TGTGCCAGCAGTTTGTCGGGACATGACTACGAGCAGTACTTC.

The chain has TRBV7-2 and TRBJ1-1, with D possibly matching TRBD1 (5 bases). The CDR3 is made up of 13 amino acids. CDR1 is SGHTA, CDR2 FQGNSA, per germline. The V end was cut by 5 bases, the J end by 2 bases, with 9 bases between. This CDR3 reads CASSMQGNTEAFF. The CDR3, as DNA: TGTGCCAGCAGCATGCAGGGAAACACTGAAGCTTTCTTT.

The chain links TRBV19 to TRBJ2-1; D perhaps matches TRBD2 (6 bases). Germline assignment: CDR1 LNHDA and CDR2 SQIVND (reference sequence). The CDR3 spans 16 residues. The V end lost 5 bases, the J end lost 1 base, and 15 bases lay between the germline ends. The CDR3 region is CASSPPGAGSYNEQFF. In DNA form, the CDR3 reads TGTGCCAGTAGTCCTCCTGGGGCGGGGTCCTACAATGAGCAGTTCTTC.

This clone was observed a single time. The chain has TRBV9 and TRBJ2-1; 9 positions match TRBD1. Trimming removed 3 bases from V and 7 bases from J; junction bases left unmatched: 11. The germline CDR1 and CDR2 sequences are SGDLS and YYNGEE. The length of the CDR3 is 16 residues. The chain's CDR3 is CASSDYSGQGKNEQFF. The CDR3 DNA sequence: TGTGCCAGCAGCGATTACTCGGGACAGGGTAAAAATGAGCAGTTCTTC. Using reference TRBV9 and TRBJ2-1 for the parts outside the CDR3, the full variable domain is DSGVTQTPKHLITATGQRVTLRCSPRSGDLSVYWYQQSLDQGLQFLIQYYNGEERAKGNILERFSAQQFPDLHSELNLSSLELGDSALYFCASSDYSGQGKNEQFFGPGTRLTVL.

The gene calls are TRBV13 and TRBJ1-1, with D possibly matching TRBD1 (6 bases). V lost 6 bases, J lost 5 bases, and 16 bases lay in between. The CDR3 contains 14 residues. Germline loops: CDR1 PRHDT, CDR2 FYEKMQ (reference sequence). CDR3 residues: CASSWGGRGTEAFF. CDR3 DNA: TGTGCCAGCAGTTGGGGGGGCCGCGGAACTGAAGCTTTCTTT.

The chain is built from TRBV7-2 and TRBJ2-7; D might be TRBD1 (6 bases). The CDR3 length is 15 residues. Germline CDR1 reads SGHTA; CDR2 reads FQGNSA. V was cut by 3 bases and J by 0 bases, with 12 bases left in between. CDR3 sequence reads: CASSFATGHSYEQYF. CDR3 DNA: TGTGCCAGCAGCTTCGCGACAGGACACTCCTACGAGCAGTACTTC.

The rearrangement joins TRBV27 to TRBJ1-6, with 9 bases lining up with TRBD1. Trimming removed 6 bases from V and 3 bases from J; junction bases left unmatched: 3. Looked up from germline, CDR1 is MNHEY and CDR2 is SMNVEV (reference sequence). The CDR3 has 15 amino acids. CDR3 residues: CASRDRGDYNSPLHF. As DNA, the CDR3 is TGTGCCAGCAGGGACAGGGGTGACTATAATTCACCCCTCCACTTT.

V and J are TRBV3-1 (or the pseudogene TRBV3-2) and TRBJ2-5; D perhaps matches TRBD1 (6 bases). Germline lookup yields CDR1 LGHDT and CDR2 YNNKEL (reference sequence). Trimming left V 0 bases short and J 5 bases short, with 16 bases between. This CDR3 comprises 16 residues. CDR3 bases: TGTGCCAGCAGCCAAGATATTGGATGGGGGCCCGAGACCCAGTACTTC. Protein product: CASSQDIGWGPETQYF.

The chain links TRBV7-9 to TRBJ1-2; a possible D gene is TRBD1 (6 bases). This CDR3 region has 15 residues. The V gene's germline CDR1 is SEHNR and CDR2 FQNEAQ (reference sequence). Trimming stripped 3 bases from V and 7 bases from J, with 18 bases between. CDR3 region: CASSFVPRGARGYTF. CDR3 DNA sequence: TGTGCCAGCAGCTTTGTTCCCCGGGGGGCGCGTGGCTACACCTTC.

This rearrangement joins TRBV2 to TRBJ2-1; TRBD1 aligns across 8 bases. After removal of 3 bases from V and 4 bases from J, the junction contained 8 bases not matched to a gene. From germline, CDR1 is SNHLY and CDR2 FYNNEI. The CDR3 sequence is 16 residues long. The CDR3 loop reads CASSDLQGATYNEQFF. DNA for the CDR3: TGTGCCAGCAGTGATCTTCAGGGGGCGACTTACAATGAGCAGTTCTTC. The full variable domain, with the rest looked up from reference TRBV2 and TRBJ2-1, is EPEVTQTPSHQVTQMGQEVILRCVPISNHLYFYWYRQILGQKVEFLVSFYNNEISEKSEIFDDQFSVERPDGSNFTLKIRSTKLEDSAMYFCASSDLQGATYNEQFFGPGTRLTVL.

The chain carries TRBV6-5 and TRBJ1-1; TRBD1 is a possible D gene (5 bases). CDR1 and CDR2 from the germline V gene are MNHEY and SVGAGI. This CDR3 spans 15 amino acids. V was clipped by 2 bases and J by 0 bases, with 10 bases between them. The DNA for the CDR3 is TGTGCCAGCAGTTACAGGGGCCGAATGAACACTGAAGCTTTCTTT. Translation: CASSYRGRMNTEAFF.

The rearrangement links TRBV27 to TRBJ2-3; D gene uncertain. V lost 5 bases, J lost 5 bases, and 14 bases lay in between. This CDR3 comprises 14 residues. Germline V lookup: CDR1 MNHEY, CDR2 SMNVEV (reference sequence). CDR3 DNA: TGTGCCAGCAGTCCTTGGACCCCGGGAGATACGCAGTATTTT. Translated, it gives CASSPWTPGDTQYF.

This rearrangement joins TRBV5-6 to TRBJ2-7; D not resolved. Between the trimmed V and J ends, which lost 0 bases and 0 bases, there was a span of 10 bases. The germline gives CDR1 SGHDT, CDR2 YYEEEE. CDR3 length: 15 amino acids. The CDR3 nucleotides are TGTGCCAGCAGCTTGGACCCTTTAAGCTCCTACGAGCAGTACTTC. It yields the protein CASSLDPLSSYEQYF.

The genes are TRBV7-9 and TRBJ1-4, with 9 bases fitting TRBD1. J lost 8 bases, V lost 4 bases, and 5 bases had no gene match. This CDR3 region has 14 residues. CDR1 is SEHNR and CDR2 is FQNEAQ in the germline V gene (reference sequence). CDR3 sequence: CASSSQGAREKLFF. The CDR3 nucleotides read TGTGCCAGCAGCTCACAGGGGGCGAGGGAAAAACTGTTTTTT. Combining the CDR3 with reference TRBV7-9 and TRBJ1-4 gives the whole variable domain DTGVSQNPRHKITKRGQNVTFRCDPISEHNRLYWYRQTLGQGPEFLTYFQNEAQLEKSRLLSDRFSAERPKGSFSTLEIQRTEQGDSAMYLCASSSQGAREKLFFGSGTQLSVL.

V usage is TRBV9 and J usage is TRBJ2-2, with 9 bases lining up with TRBD1. The CDR3 is 17 residues long. Trimming cost V 0 bases and J 4 bases; bases outside gene matches: 7. Germline V CDR1 and CDR2: SGDLS, YYNGEE. CDR3 sequence (DNA): TGTGCCAGCAGCGTAGGCTACAGGGGGCAGGGCACCGGGGAGCTGTTTTTT. This codes for CASSVGYRGQGTGELFF.

V is TRBV7-2 and J is TRBJ1-2, with TRBD1 matching 8 bases. Germline V gene sequence: CDR1 SGHTA, CDR2 FQGNSA. The ends lost 5 bases at V and 3 bases at J; junction bases unmatched: 2. The CDR3 consists of 13 residues. CDR3: CASSATGDYGYTF. Written as DNA, the CDR3 is TGTGCCAGCAGCGCGACAGGGGACTATGGCTACACCTTC.